The 2 T cell receptor beta chains given below trace back to one sample, sequenced in a study of T cell responses to AZD1222 COVID-19 vaccine. Sequencing was performed with immunoSEQ multiplex PCR; in TCRdb, only in-frame clones are kept and a portion is missing. The sample includes over 100,000 clones, about 89% of them seen just once. The sample consisted of peripheral blood, taken 28 days after the second dose of the MenACWY control vaccine. These receptors were collected from an adult who received the MenACWY meningococcal vaccine as a control.

The rearrangement uses TRBV28 and TRBJ1-2; possibly TRBD1 for D (6 bases). Trimming shortened V by 3 bases and J by 4 bases, and 15 bases separated the two germline ends. CDR3 length equals 15 residues. Germline V gene lookup returns CDR1 MDHEN and CDR2 SYDVKM. CDR3 bases: TGTGCCAGCAGTTTTCAGGACAGATTCATCTATGGCTACACCTTC. It encodes CASSFQDRFIYGYTF.

The chain links TRBV18 to TRBJ1-2, with unresolved D. Trimming removed 3 bases from V and 2 bases from J, with 13 bases in between. CDR3 length equals 15 residues. Germline-derived CDR1 and CDR2 are KGHSH and LQKENI. Here the CDR3 reads CASSPEGPSNYGYTF. The CDR3 nucleotides read TGTGCCAGCTCACCTGAGGGCCCCTCCAACTATGGCTACACCTTC.